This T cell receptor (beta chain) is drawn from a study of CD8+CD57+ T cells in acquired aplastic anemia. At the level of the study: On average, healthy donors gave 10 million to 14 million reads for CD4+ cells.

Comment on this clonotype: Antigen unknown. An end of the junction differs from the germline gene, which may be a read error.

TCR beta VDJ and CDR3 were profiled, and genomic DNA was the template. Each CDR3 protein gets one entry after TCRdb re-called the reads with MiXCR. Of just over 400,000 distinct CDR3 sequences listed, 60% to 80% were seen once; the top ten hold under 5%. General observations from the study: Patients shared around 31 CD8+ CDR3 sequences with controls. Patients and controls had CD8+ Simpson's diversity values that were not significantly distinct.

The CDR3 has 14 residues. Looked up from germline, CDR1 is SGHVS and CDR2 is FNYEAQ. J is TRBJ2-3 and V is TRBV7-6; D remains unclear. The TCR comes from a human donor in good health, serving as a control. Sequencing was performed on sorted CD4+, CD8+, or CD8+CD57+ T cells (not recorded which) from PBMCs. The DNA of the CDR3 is TGTGCCAGCAGCCTATCCGCGAGCAACCAAGAGACCCAGTTT. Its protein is CASSLSASNQETQF.